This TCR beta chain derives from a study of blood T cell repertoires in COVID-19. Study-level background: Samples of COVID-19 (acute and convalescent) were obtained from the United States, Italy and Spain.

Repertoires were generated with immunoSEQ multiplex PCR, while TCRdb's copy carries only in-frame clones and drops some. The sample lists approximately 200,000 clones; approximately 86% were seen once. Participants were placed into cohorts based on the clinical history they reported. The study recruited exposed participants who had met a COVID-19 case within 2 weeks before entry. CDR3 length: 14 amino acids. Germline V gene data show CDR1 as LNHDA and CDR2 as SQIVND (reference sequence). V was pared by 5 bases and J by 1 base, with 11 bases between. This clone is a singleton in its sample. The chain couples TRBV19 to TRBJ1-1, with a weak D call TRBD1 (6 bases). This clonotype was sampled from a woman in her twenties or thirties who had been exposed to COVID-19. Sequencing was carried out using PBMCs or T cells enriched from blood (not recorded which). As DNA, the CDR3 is TGTGCCAGTAGTGCAACAGGGAAGAACACTGAAGCTTTCTTT. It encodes CASSATGKNTEAFF. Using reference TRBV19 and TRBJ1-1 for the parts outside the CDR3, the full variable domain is DGGITQSPKYLFRKEGQNVTLSCEQNLNHDAMYWYRQDPGQGLRLIYYSQIVNDFQKGDIAEGYSVSREKKESFPLTVTSAQKNPTAFYLCASSATGKNTEAFFGQGTRLTVV.